These 17 T cell receptor beta chains were sequenced from one sample in a study of blood T cell repertoires in COVID-19. This table comes from immunoSEQ multiplex PCR, and its TCRdb copy is limited to in-frame clones, with some not included. The repertoire holds about 180,000 clones, with roughly 80% as singletons. Sequenced material: peripheral blood. The receptors here all came from a woman aged 70-85 years with COVID-19, enrolled during active disease.

This clone was picked up one time. J is TRBJ2-7 and V is TRBV14; D remains unclear. The V end was cut by 4 bases, the J end by 10 bases, with 17 bases between. CDR1 is SGHDN, CDR2 FVKESK, per germline. The CDR3 is 13 residues long. The CDR3: CASSPHNQVVQYF. The CDR3 nucleotides are TGTGCCAGCAGCCCGCACAATCAAGTTGTACAGTACTTC.

About this clone: Relative to the germline gene, one junction end is altered; a read error may explain this. The gene calls are TRBV13 and TRBJ1-1, with a tentative D call TRBD1 (6 bases). Germline V lookup: CDR1 PRHDT, CDR2 FYEKMQ (reference sequence). The CDR3 covers 14 residues. The CDR3 loop reads CASSIGGARAEAFF. CDR3 nucleotides: TGTGCCAGCAGCATAGGGGGGGCGCGAGCTGAAGCTTTCTTT.

V usage is TRBV11-2 and J usage is TRBJ2-3, with 9 bases matching TRBD1. V lost 7 bases, J lost 6 bases, and 11 bases stayed unmatched. The CDR3 consists of 15 residues. Per germline, CDR1 SGHAT and CDR2 FQNNGV. CDR3 loop: CASTQEGQGWDTQYF. The CDR3 DNA reads as TGTGCCAGCACCCAAGAGGGACAGGGTTGGGATACGCAGTATTTT.

This clone appeared a single time. This CDR3 reads CASTLAGGTGELFF. As DNA, the CDR3 is TGTGCCAGCACATTAGCGGGAGGAACCGGGGAGCTGTTTTTT. V is TRBV27 and J is TRBJ2-2, with 10 bases identical to TRBD2. V shed 7 bases, J shed 5 bases, and the junction held 4 bases outside the gene matches. Germline lookup yields CDR1 MNHEY and CDR2 SMNVEV (reference sequence). CDR3 size: 14 residues.

This chain uses TRBV3-1 (or the pseudogene TRBV3-2) with TRBJ2-1; 9 bases map to TRBD2. The CDR3 consists of 16 residues. Trimming took 0 bases from V and 8 from J; bases not matched to a gene: 8. Germline lookup yields CDR1 LGHDT and CDR2 YNNKEL (reference sequence). The DNA of the CDR3 is TGTGCCAGCAGCCAAGATATCCGTAGCGGGAGCTATGAGCAGTTCTTC. Amino acids: CASSQDIRSGSYEQFF.

This clone has a single count. The CDR3 DNA sequence: TGTGCCATCAGTGAAGCCACGGTCCCTTCCTACGAGCAGTACTTC. Translated, it gives CAISEATVPSYEQYF. The chain links TRBV10-3 to TRBJ2-7; D gene uncertain. The CDR3 is 15 amino acids. Germline-derived CDR1 and CDR2 are ENHRY and SYGVKD. The V end lost 3 bases, the J end lost 1 base, and 13 bases lay between the germline ends.

The CDR3 sequence: CASSFDGTSFYEQYF. As DNA, the CDR3 is TGTGCCAGCAGTTTCGACGGGACTAGCTTCTACGAGCAGTACTTC. This chain joins TRBV6-6 and TRBJ2-7, with 9 bases lining up with TRBD2. The germline gives CDR1 MNHNY, CDR2 SVGAGI (reference sequence). V shed 4 bases and J 3 bases; nucleotides not matched to a gene: 7. This CDR3 contains 15 residues.

The J gene is TRBJ1-6, the V gene TRBV5-4, with D unclear. The V and J ends lost 5 bases and 0 bases respectively, with 15 bases between them. The CDR3 is 17 residues long. Per the germline V gene, CDR1 is SGHNT and CDR2 is YYREEE (reference sequence). In DNA form, the CDR3 reads TGTGCCAGCAGAGTGGAACAGAAAAGCTCCTATAATTCACCCCTCCACTTT. Protein product: CASRVEQKSSYNSPLHF.

The chain has TRBV9 and TRBJ2-7, with 7 positions matching TRBD1. The ends lost 3 bases at V and 11 bases at J; junction bases unmatched: 8. The CDR3 totals 12 residues. Germline V gives CDR1 SGDLS, CDR2 YYNGEE. The CDR3 DNA reads as TGTGCCAGCAGCGCGGATGACAGGGTAGAGTACTTC. It encodes CASSADDRVEYF.

J is TRBJ2-1 and V is TRBV5-1; 9 bases are shared with TRBD2. In germline, CDR1 is SGHRS, CDR2 YFSETQ. The CDR3 consists of 16 residues. Trimming at V came to 0 bases and at J to 3 bases, leaving 4 bases not matched to a gene. The CDR3 here is CASSLVAGANYNEQFF. The DNA for the CDR3 is TGCGCCAGCAGCTTGGTAGCGGGAGCTAACTACAATGAGCAGTTCTTC.

The V call is TRBV6-1, the J call TRBJ2-7, with a possible D match to TRBD1 (7 bases). Germline CDR1 MNHNS, CDR2 SASEGT. The CDR3 extends over 14 amino acids. V was cut by 2 bases and J by 6 bases, with 14 bases left in between. This chain's CDR3 is CASSEYQGGGEQYF. CDR3 DNA sequence: TGTGCCAGCAGTGAATATCAGGGGGGCGGCGAGCAGTACTTC.

This chain connects TRBV28 to TRBJ2-2, with TRBD2 matching 8 bases. The CDR3 spans 13 residues. CDR1 MDHEN and CDR2 SYDVKM come from the germline V gene. The junction had 3 bases not matched to a gene; V was cut back by 11 bases and J by 1 base. The CDR3 bases are TGTGCCGGACTAGCTCTGAACACCGGGGAGCTGTTTTTT. Amino acids: CAGLALNTGELFF.

This clone has a single count. The J gene is TRBJ2-7, the V gene TRBV3-1 (or the pseudogene TRBV3-2); 7 positions match TRBD2. The germline gives CDR1 LGHDT, CDR2 YNNKEL (reference sequence). V lost 1 base, J lost 7 bases, and 13 bases stayed unmatched. CDR3 length equals 16 residues. The CDR3 nucleotides read TGTGCCAGCAGCCAAGTAGCGGGCAGATCCTTTAAGGAGCAGTACTTC. Amino acid sequence: CASSQVAGRSFKEQYF.

V usage is TRBV7-2 and J usage is TRBJ2-1, with a possible D match to TRBD1 (6 bases). V gave up 1 base and J gave up 4 bases, with 11 bases separating them. The CDR3 runs to 15 residues. Germline assignment: CDR1 SGHTA and CDR2 FQGNSA. The CDR3 DNA reads as TGTGCCAGCAGCTTAGGCCTAGGGGGATACAATGAGCAGTTCTTC. Translating it yields CASSLGLGGYNEQFF.

The chain recombines TRBV7-2 with TRBJ1-1; D remains ambiguous. Deletions cut 3 bases from V and 3 bases from J, with 11 bases between. CDR1 and CDR2 (germline): SGHTA, FQGNSA. This CDR3 region has 14 residues. CDR3 residues: CASSFWSGDTEAFF. CDR3 nucleotide sequence: TGTGCCAGCAGCTTCTGGAGCGGAGACACTGAAGCTTTCTTT.

The genes are TRBV21-1 and TRBJ2-7; the DNA was not used to check the table's D call, TRBD2. TRBV21-1 is a pseudogene locus. The CDR3 covers 15 residues. CDR3 sequence: CASSNPGVARYEQYF. The CDR3 DNA follows: TGTGCCAGCAGCAATCCGGGAGTCGCGCGCTACGAGCAGTACTTC.

The chain has TRBV28 and TRBJ1-2; D is unclear. The V end lost 2 bases, the J end lost 4 bases, and 14 bases lay between the germline ends. This CDR3 has 15 amino acids. In germline, CDR1 is MDHEN, CDR2 SYDVKM. Here the CDR3 reads CASSLSMQAFYGYTF. The CDR3 nucleotides are TGTGCCAGCAGTTTAAGTATGCAGGCCTTCTATGGCTACACCTTC.